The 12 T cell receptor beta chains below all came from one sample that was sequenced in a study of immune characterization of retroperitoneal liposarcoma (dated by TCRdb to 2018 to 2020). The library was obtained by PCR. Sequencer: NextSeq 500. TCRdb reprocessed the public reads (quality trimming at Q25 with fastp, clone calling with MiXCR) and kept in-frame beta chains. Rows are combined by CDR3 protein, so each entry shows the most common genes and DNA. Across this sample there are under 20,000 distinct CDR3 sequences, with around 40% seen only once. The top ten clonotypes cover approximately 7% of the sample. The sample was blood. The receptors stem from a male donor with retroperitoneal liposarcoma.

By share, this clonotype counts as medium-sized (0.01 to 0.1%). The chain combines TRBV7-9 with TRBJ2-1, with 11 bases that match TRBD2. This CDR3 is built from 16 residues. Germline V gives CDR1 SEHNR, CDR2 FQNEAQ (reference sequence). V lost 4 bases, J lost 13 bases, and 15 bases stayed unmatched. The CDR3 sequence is CASSSGTSGYGETQFF. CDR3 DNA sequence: TGTGCCAGCAGCTCCGGGACTAGCGGCTACGGAGAGACCCAGTTCTTC.

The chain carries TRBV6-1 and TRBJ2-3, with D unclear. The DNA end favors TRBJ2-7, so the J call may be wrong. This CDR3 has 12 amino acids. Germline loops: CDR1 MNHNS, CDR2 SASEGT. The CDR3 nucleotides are TGTGCCAGCAGGACCCTCGCGAACGAGCAGTACTTC. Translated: CASRTLANEQYF.

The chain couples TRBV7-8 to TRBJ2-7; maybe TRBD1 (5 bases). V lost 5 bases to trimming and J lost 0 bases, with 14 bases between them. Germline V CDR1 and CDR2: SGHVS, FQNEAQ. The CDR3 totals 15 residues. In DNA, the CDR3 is TGTGCCAGCAGCCCTTATCAGGGCCCCTCCTACGAGCAGTACTTC. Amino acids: CASSPYQGPSYEQYF.

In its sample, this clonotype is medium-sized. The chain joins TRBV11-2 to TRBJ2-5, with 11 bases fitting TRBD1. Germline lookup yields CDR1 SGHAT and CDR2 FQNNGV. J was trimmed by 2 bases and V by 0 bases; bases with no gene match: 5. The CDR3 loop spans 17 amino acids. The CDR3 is CASSLDARDRGQETQYF. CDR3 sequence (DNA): TGTGCCAGCAGCTTAGATGCCCGGGACAGGGGGCAAGAGACCCAGTACTTC.

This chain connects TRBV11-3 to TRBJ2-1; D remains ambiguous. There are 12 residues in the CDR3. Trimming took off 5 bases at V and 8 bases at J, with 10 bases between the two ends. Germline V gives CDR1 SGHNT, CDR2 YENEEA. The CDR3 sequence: CASSPRLDEQFF. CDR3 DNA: TGTGCCAGCAGCCCCCGGCTCGATGAGCAGTTCTTC.

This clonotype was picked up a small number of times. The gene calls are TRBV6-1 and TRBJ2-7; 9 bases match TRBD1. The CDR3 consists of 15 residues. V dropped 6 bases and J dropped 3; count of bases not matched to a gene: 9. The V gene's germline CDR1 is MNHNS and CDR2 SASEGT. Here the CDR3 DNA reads TGTGCCAGCAGCCGCACTGACAGGGGGAACTACGAGCAGTACTTC. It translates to CASSRTDRGNYEQYF.

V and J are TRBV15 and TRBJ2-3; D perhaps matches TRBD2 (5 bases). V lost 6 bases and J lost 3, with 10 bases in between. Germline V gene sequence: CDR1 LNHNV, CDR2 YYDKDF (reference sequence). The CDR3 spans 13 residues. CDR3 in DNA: TGTGCCACCAGTATCGGGGTGACAGATACGCAGTATTTT. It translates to CATSIGVTDTQYF.

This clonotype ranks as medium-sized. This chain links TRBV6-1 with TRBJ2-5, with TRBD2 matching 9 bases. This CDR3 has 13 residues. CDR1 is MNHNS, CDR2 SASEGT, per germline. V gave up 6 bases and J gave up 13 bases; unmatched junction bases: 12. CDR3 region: CASSPGIAGDRYF. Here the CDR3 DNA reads TGTGCCAGCAGCCCCGGGATAGCGGGAGATCGGTACTTC.

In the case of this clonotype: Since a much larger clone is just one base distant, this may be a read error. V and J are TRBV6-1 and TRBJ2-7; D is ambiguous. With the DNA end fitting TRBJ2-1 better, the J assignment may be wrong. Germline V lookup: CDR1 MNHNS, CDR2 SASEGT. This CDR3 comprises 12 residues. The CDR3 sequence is CASREFNNEQFF. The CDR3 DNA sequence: TGTGCCAGCAGAGAATTCAACAATGAGCAGTTCTTC.

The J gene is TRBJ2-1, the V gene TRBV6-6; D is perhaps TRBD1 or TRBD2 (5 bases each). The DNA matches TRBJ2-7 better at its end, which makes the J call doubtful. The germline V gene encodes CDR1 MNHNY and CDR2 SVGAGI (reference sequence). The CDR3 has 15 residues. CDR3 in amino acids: CASSPGTSWTGEQYF. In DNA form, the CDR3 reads TGTGCCAGCAGTCCGGGGACCTCCTGGACCGGGGAGCAGTACTTC.

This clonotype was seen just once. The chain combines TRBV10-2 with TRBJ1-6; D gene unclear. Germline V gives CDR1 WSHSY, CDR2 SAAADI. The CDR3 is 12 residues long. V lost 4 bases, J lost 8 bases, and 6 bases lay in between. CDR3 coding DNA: TGCGCCAGCAGTGCACAATATTCACCCCTCCACTTT. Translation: CASSAQYSPLHF.

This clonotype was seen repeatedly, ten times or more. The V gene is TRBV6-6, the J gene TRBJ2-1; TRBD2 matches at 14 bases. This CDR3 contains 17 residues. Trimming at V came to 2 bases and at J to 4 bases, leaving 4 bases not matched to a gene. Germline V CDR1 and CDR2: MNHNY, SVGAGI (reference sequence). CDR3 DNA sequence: TGTGCCAGCAGTTACGGGAGACTAGCGGGAGGGTACAATGAGCAGTTCTTC. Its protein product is CASSYGRLAGGYNEQFF.